These 22 T cell receptor beta chains were sequenced from one sample in a study of regulatory T cells in long-lasting Graves disease. Regarding time point: newly diagnosed GD, antithyroid drugs for less than 3 months. With RNA extracted from PBMCs as input, the TCR library was made. For TCR beta, libraries came from iRepertoire HTBI primers and Arm-PCR of CDR3 regions. One entry per CDR3 protein results from TCRdb running MiXCR on the multiplex PCR reads. The table lists hundreds of thousands of distinct CDR3 sequences, around 16% of them singletons. This sample was shared with a second study, whose subject was T cells in Graves' hyperthyroidism and ophthalmopathy.

The material was peripheral blood mononuclear cells (PBMCs), obtained at new diagnosis, from a patient treated with antithyroid drugs. These receptors originate from a woman aged 40 to 65 with Graves disease.

In its sample, this clonotype was seen many times. The V call is TRBV13, the J call TRBJ2-1; the match to TRBD2 covers 10 bases. With 4 bases clipped from V and 7 bases from J, the junction kept 13 bases outside the gene matches. The length of the CDR3 is 17 residues. Per germline, CDR1 PRHDT and CDR2 FYEKMQ (reference sequence). The CDR3 nucleotides are TGTGCCAGCAGCTATACCCTAGGGCTAGCGGGGGTTAATGAGCAGTTCTTC. Protein product: CASSYTLGLAGVNEQFF.

In the case of this clonotype: Given a much more abundant clone one base away, this may be a read error. The chain employs TRBV20-1 and TRBJ1-1, with D hard to call. Germline V CDR1 and CDR2: DFQATT, SNEGSKA (reference sequence). The CDR3 spans 15 residues. Trimming shortened V by 7 bases and J by 0 bases, and 18 bases separated the two germline ends. CDR3 nucleotides: TGCAGTGTTAGCGGTTTTGGCAGTATGAACACTGAAGCTTTCTTT. Encoded protein: CSVSGFGSMNTEAFF.

This CDR3 is CASSYVDSVNAGELFF. The DNA for the CDR3 is TGCGCCAGCAGCTACGTGGACAGCGTAAACGCCGGGGAGCTGTTTTTT. The J gene is TRBJ2-2, the V gene TRBV5-1; D is perhaps TRBD1 (6 bases). The V gene's germline CDR1 is SGHRS and CDR2 YFSETQ. The germline V and J ends were trimmed by 3 bases and 6 bases, with 18 bases remaining between them. The CDR3 has 16 amino acids.

This clonotype has at least ten counts. The rearrangement uses TRBV20-1 and TRBJ1-1; 7 bases are shared with TRBD1. J gave up 8 bases and V 0 bases, and 9 bases lay outside the gene matches. The CDR3 consists of 14 residues. Germline CDR1 DFQATT, CDR2 SNEGSKA (reference sequence). The CDR3 sequence: CSARDLAGGAEAFF. The CDR3 region has the DNA TGCAGTGCTAGAGATCTGGCAGGGGGGGCGGAAGCTTTCTTT.

This clonotype has ten or more counts. This chain joins TRBV18 and TRBJ2-3; D unresolved. Trimming left V 8 bases short and J 4 bases short, with 10 bases between. Germline V gene data show CDR1 as KGHSH and CDR2 as LQKENI. CDR3 length equals 12 residues. The CDR3 nucleotides read TGTGCCAGCAGCCCAGAGGCAGATACGCAGTATTTT. Its translation: CASSPEADTQYF.

This clonotype has ten or more counts. V usage is TRBV4-1 and J usage is TRBJ1-5; D is possibly TRBD1 (5 bases). The CDR3 is made up of 17 amino acids. Between the trimmed V and J ends, which lost 1 base and 9 bases, there was a span of 22 bases. The germline CDR1 and CDR2 sequences are MGHRA and YSYEKL. The CDR3 reads CASSQGVGGRGITPQHF. The DNA for the CDR3 is TGCGCCAGCAGCCAAGGTGTCGGAGGACGGGGGATTACGCCCCAGCATTTT.

The table lists this clonotype with many counts. The J gene is TRBJ1-1, the V gene TRBV6-5; 10 nucleotides line up with TRBD1. With V trimmed by 4 bases and J by 4 bases, 6 bases remained unmatched. The length of the CDR3 is 15 residues. CDR1 is MNHEY and CDR2 is SVGAGI in the germline V gene. Written as DNA, the CDR3 is TGTGCCAGCAGTTCTGTCCGGACAGGGGGCACTGAAGCTTTCTTT. It translates to CASSSVRTGGTEAFF.

Written as DNA, the CDR3 is TGTGCCAGCAGGCGCTTAGGGGTGGGGACCCCAGATACGCAGTATTTT. Translating gives CASRRLGVGTPDTQYF. The chain couples TRBV6-1 to TRBJ2-3; D might be TRBD1 or TRBD2, each matching 5 bases. V was clipped by 6 bases and J by 4 bases, with 20 bases between them. CDR3 size: 16 residues. Germline-derived CDR1 and CDR2 are MNHNS and SASEGT.

The sample holds many counts of this clonotype. The V and J genes are TRBV20-1 and TRBJ2-5; D unresolved. Trimming stripped 6 bases from V and 2 bases from J, with 13 bases between. Germline loops: CDR1 DFQATT, CDR2 SNEGSKA (reference sequence). CDR3 length equals 13 residues. This CDR3 reads CSATHHDQETQYF. Here the CDR3 DNA reads TGCAGTGCCACTCACCACGATCAAGAGACCCAGTACTTC.

This chain links TRBV19 with TRBJ2-1, with 7 positions matching TRBD1. Trimming cost V 4 bases and J 8 bases; bases outside gene matches: 5. The CDR3 spans 13 residues. Germline assignment: CDR1 LNHDA and CDR2 SQIVND (reference sequence). In DNA form, the CDR3 reads TGTGCCAGTAGTAAACAGGGGCGGTATGAGCAGTTCTTC. As protein: CASSKQGRYEQFF.

Only a few counts were recorded for this clonotype. The chain couples TRBV20-1 to TRBJ2-5; a possible D gene is TRBD2 (5 bases). The CDR3 runs to 15 residues. The V gene lost 4 bases and the J gene lost 3 bases, with 18 bases spanning the gap. Germline values: CDR1 DFQATT, CDR2 SNEGSKA (reference sequence). The CDR3 DNA reads TGCAGTGCTACCGCCCCGGACGACTACAAAGAGACCCAGTACTTC. Encoded protein: CSATAPDDYKETQYF.

This clonotype showed up many times. The J gene is TRBJ2-7, the V gene TRBV27, with 11 bases matching TRBD1. Germline V gives CDR1 MNHEY, CDR2 SMNVEV (reference sequence). There are 14 residues in the CDR3. J lost 6 bases, V lost 7 bases, and 8 bases had no gene match. The CDR3 DNA follows: TGTGCCAGCAAATGGGGACAGGGGGAGGCCGAGCAGTACTTC. Translated, it gives CASKWGQGEAEQYF.

The V gene is TRBV2, the J gene TRBJ1-6; TRBD1 is a possible D gene (5 bases). Germline values: CDR1 SNHLY, CDR2 FYNNEI. V was trimmed by 6 bases and J by 7 bases, leaving 16 bases between them. The length of the CDR3 is 15 residues. The CDR3 sequence is CASSRDRGGNSPLHF. The CDR3 bases are TGTGCCAGCAGCCGGGACCGCGGCGGGAATTCACCCCTCCACTTT.

The chain uses TRBV15 and TRBJ1-3; D might be TRBD1 (5 bases). V was shortened by 4 bases and J by 0 bases, with 13 bases between the two germline ends. In germline, CDR1 is LNHNV, CDR2 YYDKDF (reference sequence). The length of the CDR3 is 16 residues. The CDR3 protein is CATSMGPGSSGNTIYF. CDR3 DNA sequence: TGTGCCACCAGCATGGGGCCGGGGAGCTCTGGAAACACCATATATTTT.

The chain has TRBV6-1 and TRBJ2-2; D call uncertain. CDR3 length: 13 amino acids. Trimming removed 6 bases from V and 4 bases from J, with 9 bases in between. In germline, CDR1 is MNHNS, CDR2 SASEGT. The CDR3 spells CASRGVGTGELFF. The CDR3 DNA is TGTGCCAGCAGAGGTGTGGGCACCGGGGAGCTGTTTTTT.

This clonotype has only a few counts. The chain carries TRBV5-1 and TRBJ2-2; 7 nucleotides line up with TRBD2. The length of the CDR3 is 18 residues. Germline values: CDR1 SGHRS, CDR2 YFSETQ. J was trimmed by 0 bases and V by 0 bases; bases with no gene match: 8. DNA for the CDR3: TGCGCCAGCAGCTTGGCCGAACTAGCGAGCGCGAACACCGGGGAGCTGTTTTTT. It translates to CASSLAELASANTGELFF. The entire variable domain, with the rest obtained from reference TRBV5-1 and TRBJ2-2, is as follows: KAGVTQTPRYLIKTRGQQVTLSCSPISGHRSVSWYQQTPGQGLQFLFEYFSETQRNKGNFPGRFSGRQFSNSRSEMNVSTLELGDSALYLCASSLAELASANTGELFFGEGSRLTVL.

In its sample, this clonotype was seen a few times. The chain couples TRBV12-3 or TRBV12-4 to TRBJ1-6; a weak D match, TRBD1 (5 bases). Trimming took off 4 bases at V and 9 bases at J, with 13 bases between the two ends. This CDR3 is 14 amino acids long. CDR3 sequence reads: CASSYQGATSPLHF. For the CDR3, the DNA is TGTGCCAGCAGTTACCAAGGGGCGACTTCACCCCTCCACTTT.

The chain joins TRBV27 to TRBJ2-7; TRBD1 aligns across 9 bases. The germline gives CDR1 MNHEY, CDR2 SMNVEV (reference sequence). V was pared by 2 bases and J by 2 bases, with 4 bases of the junction left unmatched. The CDR3 loop spans 15 amino acids. Written as DNA, the CDR3 is TGTGCCAGCAGTTTAGGACAGGGGATCCCCTACGAGCAGTACTTC. The encoded protein is CASSLGQGIPYEQYF.

This clonotype has only a few counts. The V and J genes are TRBV7-3 and TRBJ1-2; D gene unclear. Germline V gives CDR1 SGHTA, CDR2 FQGTGA. CDR3 length equals 13 residues. Trimming cost V 0 bases and J 7 bases, with 9 bases left between them. Here the CDR3 DNA reads TGTGCCAGCAGCTTAACATCCGAAAGTGGCTACACCTTC. It encodes CASSLTSESGYTF.

Comments on this clonotype: This may come from a read error, since a much larger clone is one base off. Likely a read error: the CDR3 ends without its conserved phenylalanine or tryptophan. The rearrangement joins TRBV12-3 or TRBV12-4 to TRBJ1-5, with a possible D match to TRBD1 (6 bases). The CDR3 totals 15 residues. Trimming pared 7 bases from V and 8 bases from J, leaving 21 bases between. The CDR3 reads CASTTRGAGSKPQHL. CDR3 in DNA: TGTGCCAGCACCACCCGGGGGGCAGGGAGCAAGCCCCAGCATCTT.

This clonotype was seen at least ten times. The chain links TRBV12-3 or TRBV12-4 to TRBJ1-5; possible D gene TRBD1, 6 bases. The CDR3 consists of 11 residues. With 8 bases removed from V and 11 bases from J, the gap between germline ends came to 13 bases. DNA for the CDR3: TGTGCCAGCGGGGGGCAAGGAACCCAGCATTTT. It codes for CASGGQGTQHF.

This clonotype was counted at least ten times. The chain carries TRBV2 and TRBJ1-1; weak D call: TRBD1 (5 bases). Trimming removed 7 bases from V and 3 bases from J, with 18 bases in between. The germline CDR1 and CDR2 sequences are SNHLY and FYNNEI. The CDR3 is 15 residues long. This CDR3 is CASTGDGGRDTEAFF. The CDR3 DNA follows: TGTGCCAGCACCGGGGACGGGGGTAGGGACACTGAAGCTTTCTTT.